This T cell receptor beta chain was sequenced during a study of blood T cell repertoires in COVID-19. Generated by immunoSEQ multiplex PCR, the TCRdb table keeps only in-frame clones and is missing some. The sample shows some 85,000 clones, about three quarters of them seen only once. Trimming cost V 3 bases and J 12 bases; bases outside gene matches: 7. The length of the CDR3 is 12 residues. Germline CDR1 and CDR2: SGHVS and FQNEAQ. The sequencing sample was made of peripheral blood. The clonotype was recovered from a human donor in a cohort sampled during active COVID-19. The rearrangement links TRBV7-8 to TRBJ2-7; 8 positions agree with TRBD1. CDR3: CASSFHGQGLYF. The CDR3 DNA sequence: TGTGCCAGCAGCTTTCATGGACAGGGTCTGTACTTC. The whole variable domain, remainder taken from reference TRBV7-8 and TRBJ2-7, is GAGVSQSPRYKVAKRGQDVALRCDPISGHVSLFWYQQALGQGPEFLTYFQNEAQLDKSGLPSDRFFAERPEGSVSTLKIQRTQQEDSAVYLCASSFHGQGLYFGPGTRLTVT.